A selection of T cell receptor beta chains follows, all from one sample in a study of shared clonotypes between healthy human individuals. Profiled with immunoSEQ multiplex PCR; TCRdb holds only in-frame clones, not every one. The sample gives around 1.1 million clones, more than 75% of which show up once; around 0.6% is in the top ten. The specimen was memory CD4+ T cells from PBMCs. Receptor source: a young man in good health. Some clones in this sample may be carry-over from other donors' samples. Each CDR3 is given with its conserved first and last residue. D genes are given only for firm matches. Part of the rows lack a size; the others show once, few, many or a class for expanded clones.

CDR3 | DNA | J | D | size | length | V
CASRLGQGGSGELFF | TGTGCCAGCAGGCTGGGACAGGGGGGGTCCGGGGAGCTGTTTTTT | TRBJ2-2 | TRBD1 | NA | 15 | TRBV28
CASSDQDSYGYTF | TGTGCCAGCAGTGATCAGGACAGCTATGGCTACACCTTC | TRBJ1-2 | NA | NA | 13 | TRBV25-1
CASSVAGGSTEAFF | TGTGCCAGCAGCGTTGCGGGAGGAAGCACTGAAGCTTTCTTT | TRBJ1-1 | NA | NA | 14 | TRBV9
CASSVALATKQYF | TGTGCCAGCAGCGTAGCTTTGGCGACCAAGCAGTACTTC | TRBJ2-7 | NA | NA | 13 | TRBV9
CASSLEGTSGTEQFF | TGTGCCAGCAGCTTAGAGGGGACTAGCGGGACGGAGCAGTTCTTC | TRBJ2-1 | TRBD2 | NA | 15 | TRBV7-2
CASSLGTSVNLPREQYF | TGTGCCAGCAGCTTAGGGACTAGCGTCAACCTACCGAGGGAGCAGTACTTC | TRBJ2-7 | TRBD2 | NA | 17 | TRBV7-9
CASSIDSGSGNTIYF | TGCGCCAGCAGCATCGACAGCGGGTCTGGAAACACCATATATTTT | TRBJ1-3 | NA | NA | 15 | TRBV5-1
CASSFPSQETQYF | TGTGCCAGCAGCTTTCCCAGCCAAGAGACCCAGTACTTC | TRBJ2-5 | NA | NA | 13 | TRBV5-5
CASSQDPTTNEKLFF | TGTGCCAGCTCACAGGACCCCACAACTAATGAAAAACTGTTTTTT | TRBJ1-4 | NA | NA | 15 | TRBV18
CASSLSGAGGETQYF | TGTGCCAGCAGCTTGTCAGGGGCCGGGGGAGAGACCCAGTACTTC | TRBJ2-5 | NA | few | 15 | TRBV5-4
CASSFPGSYEQYF | TGCGCCAGCAGCTTCCCGGGAAGCTACGAGCAGTACTTC | TRBJ2-7 | NA | NA | 13 | TRBV5-1
CASSLVTSGRNTGELFF | TGTGCCAGCAGCTTGGTCACTAGCGGACGAAACACCGGGGAGCTGTTTTTT | TRBJ2-2 | TRBD2 | NA | 17 | TRBV7-7
CASAVYEERRF | TGTGCCAGCGCCGTGTACGAGGAGCGGCGATTT | TRBJ2-3 | NA | NA | 11 | TRBV2
CASSIGASVTDTQYF | TGTGCCAGCAGCATAGGGGCTAGCGTCACAGATACGCAGTATTTT | TRBJ2-3 | NA | NA | 15 | TRBV7-9
CASSRSGTGIETQYF | TGCGCCAGCAGCCGGTCGGGGACAGGAATAGAGACCCAGTACTTC | TRBJ2-5 | TRBD1 | once | 15 | TRBV5-1
CATQNPRDLYTF | TGTGCCACCCAAAACCCGAGGGACCTCTACACCTTC | TRBJ1-2 | NA | NA | 12 | TRBV28
CAWSTGKETQYF | TGTGCCTGGAGTACAGGGAAAGAGACCCAGTACTTC | TRBJ2-5 | NA | NA | 12 | TRBV30
CASRFRGRAVATDTQYF | TGTGCCAGCAGGTTTAGGGGAAGAGCCGTAGCCACAGATACGCAGTATTTT | TRBJ2-3 | NA | NA | 17 | TRBV7-2
CASSAGTSIADTQYF | TGTGCCAGCAGTGCCGGGACTAGCATCGCAGATACGCAGTATTTT | TRBJ2-3 | TRBD2 | NA | 15 | TRBV6-1
CASSARLNLNTGELFF | TGTGCCAGCAGCGCGAGACTTAACTTGAACACCGGGGAGCTGTTTTTT | TRBJ2-2 | NA | NA | 16 | TRBV9
CASSLAGLSGANVLTF | TGCGCCAGCAGCTTGGCCGGCCTCTCTGGGGCCAACGTCCTGACTTTC | TRBJ2-6 | NA | NA | 16 | TRBV5-1
CASSLAADTEAFF | TGTGCCAGCAGCTTAGCGGCGGACACTGAAGCTTTCTTT | TRBJ1-1 | NA | NA | 13 | TRBV7-3
CASSSTGGQEQYF | TGTGCCAGCAGCTCGACAGGGGGTCAAGAGCAGTACTTC | TRBJ2-5 | TRBD1 | NA | 13 | TRBV7-9
CASSTQYNEQFF | TGTGCCAGCAGCACCCAGTACAATGAGCAGTTCTTC | TRBJ2-1 | NA | NA | 12 | TRBV9
CASAPGYYGYTF | TGTGCTAGTGCTCCAGGTTACTATGGCTACACCTTC | TRBJ1-2 | NA | NA | 12 | TRBV12-5
CASSLFGSQTLWLRVF | TGTGCCAGCAGCTTATTTGGGTCGCAGACCCTATGGTTGAGGGTTTTC | TRBJ1-2 | NA | NA | 16 | TRBV7-2
CAWSNLGNQPQHF | TGTGCCTGGAGTAACCTGGGCAATCAGCCCCAGCATTTT | TRBJ1-5 | NA | once | 13 | TRBV30
CGSGIGETQYF | TGTGGTTCGGGTATCGGGGAGACCCAGTACTTC | TRBJ2-5 | NA | NA | 11 | TRBV30
CASSPSAVNTEAFF | TGTGCCAGCAGCCCGTCGGCGGTGAACACTGAAGCTTTCTTT | TRBJ1-1 | NA | NA | 14 | TRBV7-2
CASSLNAQDHGYTF | TGTGCCAGCAGCTTAAACGCACAGGACCATGGCTACACCTTC | TRBJ1-2 | NA | NA | 14 | TRBV7-3
CASSFQGTVFSYEQYF | TGCGCCAGCAGCTTCCAAGGGACAGTGTTCTCCTACGAGCAGTACTTC | TRBJ2-7 | TRBD1 | few | 16 | TRBV5-1
CASRVTSGSGELFF | TGCGCCAGCAGGGTCACTAGCGGGAGCGGGGAGCTGTTTTTT | TRBJ2-2 | TRBD2 | NA | 14 | TRBV5-1
CSVEDRGSRHLDEQFF | TGCAGCGTTGAAGATCGGGGTAGCAGACATCTTGATGAGCAGTTCTTC | TRBJ2-1 | NA | NA | 16 | TRBV29-1
CASSLNRQETQYF | TGTGCCAGCAGCTTAAATCGGCAAGAGACCCAGTACTTC | TRBJ2-5 | NA | many | 13 | TRBV7-3
CASSFLGDNEQFF | TGCGCCAGCAGCTTCCTGGGGGACAATGAGCAGTTCTTC | TRBJ2-1 | NA | NA | 13 | TRBV5-1
CASRRLAGGANTGELFF | TGCGCCAGCAGAAGACTAGCGGGAGGTGCGAACACCGGGGAGCTGTTTTTT | TRBJ2-2 | TRBD2 | once | 17 | TRBV5-1
CASSSTSGSYNEQFF | TGTGCCAGCAGTTCGACTAGCGGGAGCTACAATGAGCAGTTCTTC | TRBJ2-1 | TRBD2 | NA | 15 | TRBV28
CASSPTGTGLYEQYF | TGTGCCAGCTCACCAACCGGGACAGGGCTCTACGAGCAGTACTTC | TRBJ2-7 | TRBD1 | NA | 15 | TRBV18
CASSTTGSSGNTIYF | TGCGCCAGCAGCACTACAGGTTCCTCTGGAAACACCATATATTTT | TRBJ1-3 | NA | NA | 15 | TRBV5-1
CASSPPAGEWETQYF | TGTGCCAGCTCACCACCAGCAGGGGAGTGGGAGACCCAGTACTTC | TRBJ2-5 | NA | NA | 15 | TRBV18
CASTPWLGGGYTF | TGTGCCAGCACACCGTGGCTAGGAGGTGGCTACACCTTC | TRBJ1-2 | NA | NA | 13 | TRBV28
CASSLRASGSPGSTDTQYF | TGTGCCAGCAGCTTACGTGCTAGCGGCTCTCCCGGGAGCACAGATACGCAGTATTTT | TRBJ2-3 | TRBD2 | NA | 19 | TRBV11-3
CASAQVSSGANVLTF | TGTGCCAGCGCCCAAGTGAGCTCTGGGGCCAACGTCCTGACTTTC | TRBJ2-6 | NA | NA | 15 | TRBV28
CATSRGSRQVSNQPQHF | TGTGCCACCAGCAGAGGGAGTAGGCAGGTTAGCAATCAGCCCCAGCATTTT | TRBJ1-5 | NA | NA | 17 | TRBV15
CASSLASQDNEQFF | TGCGCCAGCAGCTTGGCTAGCCAGGACAATGAGCAGTTCTTC | TRBJ2-1 | NA | few | 14 | TRBV5-1
CASRGVNEKLFF | TGTGCCAGCAGGGGGGTAAATGAAAAACTGTTTTTT | TRBJ1-4 | NA | once | 12 | TRBV7-8
CASSLTGQGSYEQYF | TGTGCCAGCAGTTTGACAGGGCAGGGCTCCTACGAGCAGTACTTC | TRBJ2-7 | TRBD1 | NA | 15 | TRBV27
CASRNTYYGYTF | TGTGCCAGCAGGAACACTTACTATGGCTACACCTTC | TRBJ1-2 | NA | NA | 12 | TRBV6-5
CASSQDSSNYGYTF | TGTGCCAGCAGCCAGGACAGTTCCAACTATGGCTACACCTTC | TRBJ1-2 | NA | NA | 14 | TRBV7-3
CASRQGTGELFF | TGTGCCAGCAGGCAGGGTACCGGGGAGCTGTTTTTT | TRBJ2-2 | NA | NA | 12 | TRBV2
CASSLVASAYEQYF | TGTGCCAGCAGCTTAGTGGCTAGCGCCTACGAGCAGTACTTC | TRBJ2-7 | NA | NA | 14 | TRBV7-2
CASSLVNWSGYTF | TGTGCCAGCAGTTTAGTTAATTGGTCTGGCTACACCTTC | TRBJ1-2 | NA | few | 13 | TRBV28
CASSRPGGNQPQHF | TGTGCCAGCAGTCGTCCGGGAGGCAATCAGCCCCAGCATTTT | TRBJ1-5 | NA | NA | 14 | TRBV6-6
CASSSSGPPSKYF | TGTGCCAGCAGCTCGTCCGGGCCCCCCTCAAAGTATTTT | TRBJ2-3 | NA | NA | 13 | TRBV7-4